The subject of this entry is one T cell receptor beta chain. There is no known antigen for this receptor. Per-nucleotide qualities are absent, and no much larger clonotype sits a single base away. Looking up the germline V gene (reference sequence) yields CDR1 DFQATT and CDR2 SNEGSKA. V is pared back by 3 bases and J by 5 bases, with 5 bases lying between the germline termini. Including the terminal cysteine and phenylalanine, the CDR3 comprises 11 residues. Left in the record is the CDR3 DNA by itself, 33 bases read in frame from the first base. These data originate in a study of OX40 agonist ivuxolimab in advanced cancers. Looking at the study overall: The costimulatory receptor OX40 (CD134) was targeted by ivuxolimab, a fully human IgG2 agonistic monoclonal antibody. Of the approximately 54 dose-escalation patients, hepatocellular carcinoma was present in approximately 20, melanoma in roughly 15, renal cell carcinoma in 9 and head and neck cancer in 9. Partial responses occurred in three dose-escalation patients, of whom one had hepatocellular carcinoma and two had cutaneous melanoma. In the dose-escalation cohort, approximately 82% of patients were male, and the mean age was approximately 60 years, with a range of about 20 to 90. The paper describes the monotherapy dose-escalation part (N = 52 patients) of the phase I trial of ivuxolimab. Patients were allowed to have had prior anti-PD-1, anti-PD-L1 or anti-CTLA-4 therapy, and approximately 40% of the dose-escalation patients had been treated with checkpoint inhibitors. Peripheral TCRbeta sequencing aimed to test whether ivuxolimab altered TCR sequence diversity and caused clonal T-cell expansion. Intravenous ivuxolimab was administered to patients every 2 weeks at six dose levels: 0.01, 0.1, 0.3, 1.5, 3 and 10 mg/kg. Broad study findings and their caveats: At doses of 0.1 to 3.0 mg/kg, clonal expansion of both CD4+ and CD8+ T cells in blood was seen between baseline and week 6. Partial responders in the 0.1-3.0 mg/kg groups had among the lowest normalized peripheral clonal expansion, especially among CD8+ T cells. Which antigens the clonally expanded peripheral T cells were specific for was not determined. After ivuxolimab, expanded clones were on average more numerous among CD8+ T cells than among CD4+ T cells. Low levels of normalized T-cell clonal expansion were also seen in some patients who did not respond.

Patients with autoimmune disease history or receiving systemic immunosuppression were excluded from the trial. Peripheral blood for TCR sequencing was drawn from every dose cohort at baseline, at cycle 4 day 1 and at cycle 7 day 1. The samples were taken from a phase I, first-in-human, multicenter, open-label dose-escalation trial of ivuxolimab. The trial enrolled adults with locally advanced or metastatic head and neck squamous cell, hepatocellular, melanoma or renal cell carcinoma. Before TCR sequencing, CD4+ T cells and CD8+ T cells from peripheral blood were sorted into separate populations. Genomic DNA was isolated from the sorted cells so that the TCRbeta CDR3 region could be sequenced. TCRbeta CDR3 regions were sequenced using the immunoSEQ Assay. The table comes from immuneACCESS by way of TCRdb, which keeps in-frame sequences with V and J called. Part of the clones is missing from these tables; in studies checked, under half for an unresolved V gene and the rest for unknown reasons. The sample table shows about 72,000 clones, and roughly nine tenths are seen once. 0.94% of the sample is held by the ten biggest clonotypes.

The TCR originated in an adult with an advanced solid tumor such as melanoma, head and neck, liver or kidney cancer. The rearranged segments are TRBV20-1 and TRBJ2-4; the D segment cannot be called with confidence. This specimen was CD4+ or CD8+ T cells sorted from blood, taken in a trial of the OX40 agonist ivuxolimab. The bases are TGCAGTGCTAGGCCGCAAAACATTCAGTACTTC. It encodes CSARPQNIQYF.